A single sample is the source of the 20 T cell receptor beta chains below, sequenced in a study of blood T cell repertoires in COVID-19. The protocol was immunoSEQ multiplex PCR, while the TCRdb copy is restricted to in-frame clones and leaves out a portion. This repertoire shows about 50,000 clones, around 80% found once; its top ten account for more than 25%. The material sequenced was peripheral blood. The receptors shown here come from a man aged 65 to 85 with acute or convalescent COVID-19.

J is TRBJ1-6 and V is TRBV7-2; 7 bases line up with TRBD1. The J segment lost 6 bases and the V segment lost 6 bases, leaving 5 bases of the junction unmatched. CDR1 and CDR2 from the germline V gene are SGHTA and FQGNSA. The CDR3 sequence is 14 residues long. DNA of the CDR3: TGTGCCAGCAGGACAGGGATAGGTAATTCACCCCTCCACTTT. Protein product: CASRTGIGNSPLHF.

The chain recombines TRBV7-2 with TRBJ2-3; 10 bases align to TRBD2. The length of the CDR3 is 17 residues. Germline loops: CDR1 SGHTA, CDR2 FQGNSA. V lost 1 base and J lost 3; bases outside the gene matches: 7. CDR3 DNA: TGTGCCAGCAGCTTAGACGTCGCTAGCGGGAGAACAGATACGCAGTATTTT. Translating it yields CASSLDVASGRTDTQYF. Together with reference TRBV7-2 and TRBJ2-3, the CDR3 gives the full variable domain: GAGVSQSPSNKVTEKGKDVELRCDPISGHTALYWYRQSLGQGLEFLIYFQGNSAPDKSGLPSDRFSAERTGGSVSTLTIQRTQQEDSAVYLCASSLDVASGRTDTQYFGPGTRLTVL.

This clone was recorded only once. The gene calls are TRBV19 and TRBJ2-7; TRBD2 agrees at 9 bases. The V and J ends lost 6 bases and 4 bases, in that order; junction bases with no gene match: 10. This CDR3 spans 15 amino acids. The germline V gene has CDR1 LNHDA and CDR2 SQIVND (reference sequence). CDR3 sequence (DNA): TGTGCCAGTAGCCTTATAGCGGGGGTGTGGTACGAGCAGTACTTC. The encoded protein is CASSLIAGVWYEQYF.

The chain joins TRBV7-9 to TRBJ2-7; 9 positions agree with TRBD1. V trimming: 0 bases; J trimming: 4 bases; junction bases outside the gene matches: 7. The V gene's germline CDR1 is SEHNR and CDR2 FQNEAQ (reference sequence). This CDR3 comprises 16 residues. The CDR3 region has the DNA TGTGCCAGCAGCTTAGCTGGACAGGGGCTTGTATACGAGCAGTACTTC. Encoded protein: CASSLAGQGLVYEQYF.

The V and J genes are TRBV3-1 (or the pseudogene TRBV3-2) and TRBJ1-1, with D tentatively TRBD1 (6 bases). The CDR3 runs 14 residues. Germline V lookup: CDR1 LGHDT, CDR2 YNNKEL (reference sequence). Trimming stripped 4 bases from V and 4 bases from J, with 13 bases between. DNA of the CDR3: TGTGCCAGCAGCCCCCACCAGGGGTCCACTGAAGCTTTCTTT. Encoded protein: CASSPHQGSTEAFF.

The CDR3 DNA reads TGTGCCAGCACGCAGGGGGCCGTGAGCACTGAAGCTTTCTTT. Translation: CASTQGAVSTEAFF. The genes are TRBV6-5 and TRBJ1-1, with TRBD1 identical over 8 bases. This CDR3 region has 14 residues. Trimming removed 7 bases from V and 4 bases from J; junction bases left unmatched: 8. Germline V lookup: CDR1 MNHEY, CDR2 SVGAGI.

V usage is TRBV7-6 and J usage is TRBJ2-3; TRBD2 might be the D (7 bases). V was clipped by 5 bases and J by 5 bases, with 23 bases between them. Germline CDR1 and CDR2: SGHVS and FNYEAQ. This CDR3 comprises 17 residues. The CDR3 loop reads CASSREGGEGPGDTQYF. The CDR3 bases are TGTGCCAGCAGCCGTGAGGGGGGGGAGGGACCCGGAGATACGCAGTATTTT.

The chain carries TRBV11-3 and TRBJ1-4; D is unclear. Germline V gives CDR1 SGHNT, CDR2 YENEEA. This CDR3 is 14 amino acids long. V lost 5 bases to trimming and J lost 0 bases, with 7 bases between them. CDR3 region: CASSRGATNEKLFF. CDR3 coding DNA: TGTGCCAGCAGCCGGGGAGCAACTAATGAAAAACTGTTTTTT. Full variable domain (rest looked up from reference TRBV11-3 and TRBJ1-4): EAGVVQSPRYKIIEKKQPVAFWCNPISGHNTLYWYLQNLGQGPELLIRYENEEAVDDSQLPKDRFSAERLKGVDSTLKIQPAELGDSAVYLCASSRGATNEKLFFGSGTQLSVL.

This chain joins TRBV2 and TRBJ2-7; TRBD1 aligns across 11 bases. CDR1 SNHLY and CDR2 FYNNEI come from the germline V gene. The CDR3 consists of 19 residues. V lost 3 bases and J lost 0; bases outside the gene matches: 13. The CDR3 DNA reads as TGTGCCAGCAGTGATTTGCCGGGACAGGGGGAATCCCGCTCCTACGAGCAGTACTTC. It encodes CASSDLPGQGESRSYEQYF.

V usage is TRBV27 and J usage is TRBJ1-6; 9 nucleotides align to TRBD1. The CDR3 is made up of 16 amino acids. The germline V gene has CDR1 MNHEY and CDR2 SMNVEV (reference sequence). V was clipped by 6 bases and J by 10 bases; unmatched bases: 13. This chain's CDR3 is CASSRSGTGRRSPLHF. CDR3 nucleotide sequence: TGTGCCAGCAGCCGTTCCGGGACAGGGAGGAGATCACCCCTCCACTTT.

The chain is built from TRBV6-2 or TRBV6-3 and TRBJ1-2, with 7 bases identical to TRBD1. The V segment lost 6 bases and the J segment 7 bases; nucleotides outside the gene matches: 8. CDR1 and CDR2 from the germline V gene are MNHEY and SVGEGT. This CDR3 contains 13 residues. CDR3 sequence (DNA): TGTGCCAGCAGCGTACAGGGGACGAGTGGCTACACCTTC. It is translated as CASSVQGTSGYTF.

The chain recombines TRBV7-2 with TRBJ2-5; perhaps TRBD2 as D (6 bases). V was cut by 2 bases and J by 5 bases, with 15 bases left in between. The CDR3 totals 15 residues. Germline V gene data show CDR1 as SGHTA and CDR2 as FQGNSA. CDR3 loop: CASSLRRGADETQYF. The CDR3 DNA reads TGTGCCAGCAGCTTAAGGAGGGGAGCCGACGAGACCCAGTACTTC.

The chain links TRBV5-1 to TRBJ1-2, with a possible D match to TRBD1 (5 bases). The V and J ends lost 3 bases and 8 bases respectively, with 14 bases between them. CDR1 and CDR2 from the germline V gene are SGHRS and YFSETQ. There are 13 residues in the CDR3. The CDR3 sequence: CASSSRGAGGYTF. The DNA for the CDR3 is TGCGCCAGCAGCTCCCGCGGGGCTGGGGGCTACACCTTC. Complete variable domain (other parts from reference TRBV5-1 and TRBJ1-2): KAGVTQTPRYLIKTRGQQVTLSCSPISGHRSVSWYQQTPGQGLQFLFEYFSETQRNKGNFPGRFSGRQFSNSRSEMNVSTLELGDSALYLCASSSRGAGGYTFGSGTRLTVV.

The rearrangement joins TRBV5-4 to TRBJ1-2; D remains ambiguous. The CDR3 covers 14 residues. The V gene's germline CDR1 is SGHNT and CDR2 YYREEE (reference sequence). Trimming stripped 3 bases from V and 8 bases from J, with 17 bases between. CDR3 sequence: CASSYQNFRGGYTF. In nucleotides, the CDR3 is TGTGCCAGCAGCTACCAGAATTTTCGGGGAGGCTACACCTTC.

The genes are TRBV29-1 and TRBJ2-3; TRBD2 matches at 7 bases. This CDR3 contains 13 residues. V lost 2 bases to trimming and J lost 6 bases; unmatched junction nucleotides: 5. Germline lookup yields CDR1 SQVTM and CDR2 ANQGSEA. The CDR3 DNA reads as TGCAGCGTTGAATGGGCGGGAGTGGATACGCAGTATTTT. Amino acid sequence: CSVEWAGVDTQYF.

This chain links TRBV6-5 with TRBJ2-6; D is uncertain. Germline V gives CDR1 MNHEY, CDR2 SVGAGI. The CDR3 covers 14 residues. V was trimmed by 6 bases and J by 4 bases, leaving 10 bases between them. The CDR3 sequence: CASRNFRGANVLTF. Here the CDR3 DNA reads TGTGCCAGCAGAAACTTCCGGGGGGCCAACGTCCTGACTTTC.

J is TRBJ2-2 and V is TRBV6-5; D unresolved. CDR3 length: 12 residues. V was shortened by 8 bases and J by 5 bases, with 9 bases between the two germline ends. CDR1 MNHEY and CDR2 SVGAGI come from the germline V gene. The CDR3, as DNA: TGTGCCAGCCGTCTAGGTACCGGGGAGCTGTTTTTT. It is translated as CASRLGTGELFF.

The chain recombines TRBV7-2 with TRBJ2-1, with D unclear. The germline V gene encodes CDR1 SGHTA and CDR2 FQGNSA. CDR3 length: 14 amino acids. V was trimmed by 0 bases and J by 5 bases, leaving 8 bases between them. The CDR3 sequence is CASSLAAIHNEQFF. CDR3 coding DNA: TGTGCCAGCAGCTTAGCAGCTATCCACAATGAGCAGTTCTTC.

The chain combines TRBV29-1 with TRBJ2-1, with a possible D match to TRBD2 (6 bases). The ends were cut back, 7 bases at V and 5 bases at J, with 18 bases in the middle. Looked up from germline, CDR1 is SQVTM and CDR2 is ANQGSEA. CDR3 length: 14 amino acids. The CDR3 bases are TGCAGCGGGTTCCTGGAGCGGGTAAACAATGAGCAGTTCTTC. Translating it yields CSGFLERVNNEQFF.

The V gene is TRBV6-4, the J gene TRBJ2-3; 10 bases align to TRBD2. The germline CDR1 and CDR2 sequences are MRHNA and SNTAGT. The CDR3 spans 14 residues. Unmatched junction bases numbered 2, after V lost 4 bases and J lost 4 bases. CDR3 sequence (DNA): TGTGCCAGCAGTGCAAGCGGGGGGGCAGATACGCAGTATTTT. Translation gives CASSASGGADTQYF.